The 9 T cell receptor beta chains reported below all come from one sample, sequenced in a study of STAT5B mutations in CD4+ large granular lymphocyte leukemia. The repertoire was sequenced with immunoSEQ multiplex PCR; TCRdb's copy has only in-frame clones and lacks some. The table lists fewer than 30,000 clones, approximately 84% of them singletons. Sequencing was performed on CD4+ T cells from blood buffy coats. The receptors stem from a human donor in good health.

This clone was counted once. V gene TRBV29-1 combines with J gene TRBJ2-5; D is ambiguous. The V end lost 3 bases, the J end lost 3 bases, and 11 bases lay between the germline ends. Germline CDR1 is SQVTM and CDR2 is ANQGSEA. This CDR3 has 13 amino acids. CDR3 DNA: TGCAGCGTTGAGAACGTCGCTAAAGAGACCCAGTACTTC. It yields the protein CSVENVAKETQYF.

The chain combines TRBV6-5 with TRBJ1-1; 9 bases line up with TRBD1. The CDR3 sequence is 14 residues long. The V gene's germline CDR1 is MNHEY and CDR2 SVGAGI. Trimming cost V 0 bases and J 10 bases; bases outside gene matches: 6. The CDR3 sequence is CASSYSGWDRVAFF. The CDR3 DNA reads as TGTGCCAGCAGTTACTCGGGTTGGGACAGGGTAGCTTTCTTT.

The chain joins TRBV19 to TRBJ1-4; D not certain. V was trimmed by 6 bases and J by 0 bases, leaving 20 bases between them. CDR3 size: 18 residues. Germline V gives CDR1 LNHDA, CDR2 SQIVND (reference sequence). CDR3 sequence reads: CASRIRFGSQATNEKLFF. CDR3 sequence (DNA): TGTGCCAGTAGAATCCGGTTCGGATCGCAGGCAACTAATGAAAAACTGTTTTTT.

The V and J genes are TRBV28 and TRBJ2-5; no clear D. V was shortened by 2 bases and J by 6 bases, with 16 bases between the two germline ends. The germline gives CDR1 MDHEN, CDR2 SYDVKM. CDR3 size: 15 residues. The CDR3, as DNA: TGTGCCAGCAGTTTAGTGGGGTCGGGTATGCAGACCCAGTACTTC. Its protein product is CASSLVGSGMQTQYF.

The genes are TRBV11-2 and TRBJ2-3; D gene uncertain. This CDR3 spans 12 amino acids. In germline, CDR1 is SGHAT, CDR2 FQNNGV. V was cut by 3 bases and J by 6 bases, with 7 bases left in between. The CDR3 bases are TGTGCCAGCAGCTTGGCCCGGGATACGCAGTATTTT. Amino acids: CASSLARDTQYF.

The V call is TRBV11-1, the J call TRBJ2-5, with D perhaps matching TRBD1 (6 bases). The ends were cut back, 4 bases at V and 0 bases at J, with 15 bases in the middle. In germline, CDR1 is SGHAT, CDR2 FQDESV (reference sequence). The CDR3 consists of 16 residues. CDR3 region: CASSSREGTNQETQYF. CDR3 DNA: TGTGCCAGCAGCTCGAGAGAGGGGACAAACCAAGAGACCCAGTACTTC. Supplemented by reference TRBV11-1 and TRBJ2-5, the full variable domain reads EAEVAQSPRYKITEKSQAVAFWCDPISGHATLYWYRQILGQGPELLVQFQDESVVDDSQLPKDRFSAERLKGVDSTLKIQPAELGDSAMYLCASSSREGTNQETQYFGPGTRLLVL.

The DNA for the CDR3 is TGTGCCAGCAGGAGCGTCACTAGCGCTACCTCCTACAATGAGCAGTTCTTC. Translating gives CASRSVTSATSYNEQFF. The V and J genes are TRBV28 and TRBJ2-1; 7 bases are shared with TRBD2. Per the germline V gene, CDR1 is MDHEN and CDR2 is SYDVKM. The CDR3 is 17 amino acids. V lost 6 bases to trimming and J lost 0 bases; unmatched junction nucleotides: 11.

The gene calls are TRBV29-1 and TRBJ1-1; TRBD1 is a possible D gene (6 bases). Trimming cost V 3 bases and J 5 bases, with 13 bases left between them. The CDR3 runs to 13 residues. Germline lookup yields CDR1 SQVTM and CDR2 ANQGSEA. The CDR3 DNA sequence: TGCAGCGTTGATGGCAGGGGTGGGACTGAAGCTTTCTTT. It translates to CSVDGRGGTEAFF.

The rearrangement joins TRBV7-9 to TRBJ2-3; TRBD1 is a possible D gene (5 bases). Germline V gene lookup returns CDR1 SEHNR and CDR2 FQNEAQ (reference sequence). V was cut by 0 bases and J by 4 bases, with 14 bases left in between. The CDR3 runs to 16 residues. The CDR3 is CASSLADTQVSDTQYF. The CDR3 DNA reads TGTGCCAGCAGCTTAGCGGACACCCAGGTTTCAGATACGCAGTATTTT.